Presented here are 11 T cell receptor beta chains from one specimen sequenced in a study of lung T cells in sarcoidosis with Löfgren's syndrome. One entry per CDR3 protein results from TCRdb running MiXCR on the reads. Among some 2,500 distinct CDR3 sequences listed, about 31% were seen once. Sequencing was performed on CD4+ T cells from PBMCs. Receptors were obtained from a human donor with sarcoidosis (Löfgren's syndrome or another form), or a control subject (not recorded which).

Within the sample, this clonotype is large. The genes are TRBV27 and TRBJ2-1; maybe TRBD2 (5 bases). V lost 5 bases, J lost 3 bases, and 11 bases lay in between. Germline V lookup: CDR1 MNHEY, CDR2 SMNVEV (reference sequence). The CDR3 sequence is 14 residues long. CDR3 sequence reads: CASSPDFFYNEQFF. Written as DNA, the CDR3 is TGTGCCAGCAGTCCGGACTTTTTCTACAATGAGCAGTTCTTC.

This clonotype ranks as medium-sized. This sequence joins TRBV28 and TRBJ1-5; D is uncertain. Germline loops: CDR1 MDHEN, CDR2 SYDVKM. The V and J ends lost 2 bases and 7 bases respectively, with 12 bases between them. This CDR3 spans 14 amino acids. Here the CDR3 reads CASSLAGAGQPQHF. The CDR3, as DNA: TGTGCCAGCAGTTTAGCGGGAGCGGGACAGCCCCAGCATTTT.

By frequency in the sample, this clonotype is medium-sized. The J gene is TRBJ2-1, the V gene TRBV6-1, with 8 bases lining up with TRBD2. The length of the CDR3 is 12 residues. The germline V gene encodes CDR1 MNHNS and CDR2 SASEGT. Trimming took 5 bases from V and 15 from J; bases not matched to a gene: 9. Here the CDR3 reads CASSRPGGPAFF. The DNA of the CDR3 is TGTGCCAGCAGTAGGCCGGGAGGGCCAGCGTTCTTC.

To note about this clonotype: At one boundary the junction diverges from the germline segment, which might be a read error. The chain is built from TRBV20-1 and TRBJ2-3; a possible D gene is TRBD2 (6 bases). The CDR3 consists of 15 residues. The V gene's germline CDR1 is DFQATT and CDR2 SNEGSKA (reference sequence). The CDR3 DNA is TGCAGTGCTAGTTGGGGGACCACTAGCACAGATACGCTGTATTTT. Its protein is CSASWGTTSTDTLYF.

This clonotype was observed a handful of times. The V and J genes are TRBV6-1 and TRBJ2-2; 7 bases agree with TRBD1. This CDR3 has 15 residues. V lost 6 bases, J lost 0 bases, and 4 bases stayed unmatched. CDR1 is MNHNS, CDR2 SASEGT, per germline. The CDR3 spells CASRTGNTNTGELFF. The CDR3, as DNA: TGTGCCAGCAGGACAGGGAATACGAACACCGGGGAGCTGTTTTTT.

In its sample, this clonotype was seen once. A junction boundary mismatches the germline segment, possibly from a read error. The V and J genes are TRBV12-3 or TRBV12-4 and TRBJ2-1, with D hard to call. CDR3 length equals 13 residues. For the CDR3, the DNA is TGTGCCAGCAGCACTAATCGGTGGAGTGAGCAGTCCTTC. This sequence encodes CASSTNRWSEQSF.

Within the sample, this clonotype is medium-sized. V and J are TRBV28 and TRBJ1-5; D may be TRBD1 (6 bases). Deletions cut 6 bases from V and 4 bases from J, with 16 bases between. The CDR3 is 15 amino acids. Looked up from germline, CDR1 is MDHEN and CDR2 is SYDVKM. The CDR3 region has the DNA TGTGCCAGCAGCTCGGACAGTTCAGTTAATCAGCCCCAGCATTTT. This gives the protein CASSSDSSVNQPQHF.

By frequency in the sample, this clonotype is medium-sized. The rearrangement uses TRBV10-1 and TRBJ2-3; D is perhaps TRBD1 (6 bases). The V and J ends lost 8 bases and 2 bases respectively, with 17 bases between them. CDR3 length: 15 amino acids. Germline values: CDR1 WNHNN, CDR2 SYGVQD (reference sequence). CDR3 sequence: CASARTDLDTDTQYF. CDR3 DNA sequence: TGCGCCAGCGCCCGGACAGATCTTGACACAGATACGCAGTATTTT.

Worth noting for this clonotype: A read error is possible here, since a much larger clone lies one base away. The CDR3 spells CASSQYLLAASYEQHF. As DNA, the CDR3 is TGTGCCAGCAGCCAGTATCTCCTAGCGGCCTCCTACGAGCAGCACTTC. The gene calls are TRBV3-1 and TRBJ2-7; 7 nucleotides agree with TRBD2. Germline V gene sequence: CDR1 LGHDT, CDR2 YNNKEL (reference sequence). This CDR3 is 16 amino acids long.

In this sample, this clonotype is medium-sized (0.01 to 0.1%). This chain links TRBV10-3 with TRBJ2-4; D may be TRBD2 (6 bases). CDR3 length: 16 amino acids. From germline, CDR1 is ENHRY and CDR2 SYGVKD. V lost 0 bases and J lost 0, with 9 bases in between. CDR3 coding DNA: TGTGCCATCAGTGAGTCCGGGGGACTAGCCAAAAACATTCAGTACTTC. Its translation: CAISESGGLAKNIQYF.

This clonotype was picked up a small number of times. The rearrangement links TRBV12-3 or TRBV12-4 to TRBJ2-7; D might be TRBD1 (6 bases). CDR3 length: 13 amino acids. Trimming removed 7 bases at V and 0 bases at J, with 10 bases between. As DNA, the CDR3 is TGTGCCAGCAATCAACAGGGCTCCTACGAGCAGTACTTC. Amino acids: CASNQQGSYEQYF.